The source of this TCR beta chain is a study of blood T cell repertoires in COVID-19 (dated by TCRdb to 2020 to 2022). As for the study more broadly: The collaborator samples originated in the United States, Italy and Spain and spanned the acute and convalescent phases of COVID-19. The sample metadata nearly always contained a de-identified subject ID, COVID-19 status, age in years and sex. Where HLA class I and class II types were available, the types were taken from metadata supplied by the sample provider, not from assay-based typing. The repertoires were made available in a free public database intended to serve as a resource for research on the immune response to SARS-CoV-2. The dataset comprised deeply sampled blood TCRbeta repertoires from subjects exposed to, actively infected with, or recovered from COVID-19. The prospective study material was composed of cDNA or gDNA derived from T cells, B-cell-depleted T cells, or PBMCs. Samples came from the ongoing ImmuneRACE study (first 160 participants) plus 1,254 subjects from 6 global collaborators. The study at large found these results: How much clinical and demographic metadata was included differed by source and by participant, and the metadata was provided uncurated.

TCRbeta CDR3 regions were amplified from genomic DNA by means of the immunoSEQ Assay, a bias-controlled multiplex PCR. From the authors' description of their analysis: Nucleated cell counts per sample were estimated from amplification of reference gene primers within the assay. To quantify the absolute abundance of each unique TCRbeta CDR3 rearrangement, sequence reads were collapsed and filtered. Productive Simpson clonality was computed per sample as the square root of Simpson's diversity index over productive rearrangements. The table comes from immuneACCESS by way of TCRdb, which keeps in-frame sequences with V and J called. Part of the clones is missing from these tables; in studies checked, under half for an unresolved V gene and the rest for unknown reasons. D and trimming come from the DNA, and the V and J calls and clone size come from that table. The sample yields hundreds of thousands of clones; roughly 89% were counted once. Jointly, the top ten make up about 10% of the sample.

Enrolling through a virtual design, the prospective study's participants ranged in age from roughly 18 to 100 years and lived across some 22 United States geographic areas. Cohort assignment in the prospective study relied on participant-reported clinical history from a screening survey and a study questionnaire. ImmuneRACE Cohort 3 recovered participants were defined by two consecutive negative NP/OP PCR tests, healthcare professional clearance, or symptom resolution. Each participant in the prospective study had whole blood, serum and a nasopharyngeal or oropharyngeal swab collected by mobile phlebotomists. Additional blood draws and questionnaires over an approximately 2-month period could optionally be provided by prospective study participants. Prospective study blood samples were shipped either frozen or at room temperature before DNA extraction. The germline V end is reduced by 2 bases and the J end by 2 bases; junction bases left unmatched: 4. Looking up the germline V gene yields CDR1 SGHDT and CDR2 YYEEEE. The CDR3 has 15 amino acids, counting the end cysteine and phenylalanine. This entry keeps only the CDR3 DNA: 45 bases, framed from base 1.

The table lists this clone with a count of one. Its antigen is currently not known. Base qualities are not at hand, and no much larger clone is one base apart. The clonotype originates from a woman in her fifties or sixties who had recovered from COVID-19. The rearrangement combines TRBV5-6 with TRBJ1-3; the junction holds 7 bases that match TRBD1. The sample was PBMCs or T cells enriched from blood (not recorded which). For the CDR3, the sequence is CASSFTGDPGNTIYF. The sequenced DNA: TGTGCCAGCAGCTTCACAGGGGATCCTGGAAACACCATATATTTT.